These 29 T cell receptor beta chains were sequenced from one sample in a study of human T cells and chemical hapten exposure. The time point was: patch test 2, 6 weeks after DPC sensitization. Sample treatment: therapeutic diphenylcyclopropenone sensitization with weekly scalp DPC. TCRdb re-analysed the RACE reads in MiXCR, keeping a single row per CDR3 protein. The data show 73,000 or so distinct CDR3 sequences, over 6.5% seen once. Sequenced here: whole blood, sampled in connection with sensitization to the hapten diphenylcyclopropenone (DPC). These TCRs come from a woman in her 50s with alopecia areata. Some clones in this sample may be carry-over from other donors' samples.

This clonotype has more than one count but fewer than ten. V usage is TRBV7-2 and J usage is TRBJ2-1; 7 positions match TRBD2. J was trimmed by 7 bases and V by 2 bases; bases with no gene match: 5. The CDR3 sequence is 14 residues long. From germline, CDR1 is SGHTA and CDR2 FQGNSA. For the CDR3, the DNA is TGTGCCAGCAGCTTATTCGCGGGAGAAAATGAGCAGTTCTTC. It specifies CASSLFAGENEQFF. The entire variable domain, with the rest obtained from reference TRBV7-2 and TRBJ2-1, is as follows: GAGVSQSPSNKVTEKGKDVELRCDPISGHTALYWYRQSLGQGLEFLIYFQGNSAPDKSGLPSDRFSAERTGGSVSTLTIQRTQQEDSAVYLCASSLFAGENEQFFGPGTRLTVL.

The chain carries TRBV6-1 and TRBJ2-3; no clear D gene. This CDR3 spans 13 amino acids. Germline-derived CDR1 and CDR2 are MNHNS and SASEGT. Trimming cost V 1 base and J 6 bases, with 8 bases left between them. DNA of the CDR3: TGTGCCAGCAGTGAAGACTATGGTGATACGCAGTATTTT. Amino acid sequence: CASSEDYGDTQYF.

The CDR3 loop reads CASRGTNEKLFF. CDR3 nucleotides: TGTGCCAGCAGGGGGACTAATGAAAAACTGTTTTTT. V gene TRBV6-6 combines with J gene TRBJ1-4; D uncertain. This CDR3 has 12 amino acids. The ends were cut back, 6 bases at V and 2 bases at J, with 4 bases in the middle. CDR1 and CDR2 (germline): MNHNY, SVGAGI (reference sequence).

In its sample, this clonotype was seen a few times. The CDR3 DNA sequence: TGTGCCAGCAGTGAATCTGGGGCCAACGTCCTGACTTTC. Its protein is CASSESGANVLTF. The rearrangement joins TRBV6-1 to TRBJ2-6; D gene unclear. The V and J ends lost 2 bases and 1 base respectively, with 0 bases between them. This CDR3 region has 13 residues. The germline V gene has CDR1 MNHNS and CDR2 SASEGT.

This clonotype was seen more than once but under ten times. This chain links TRBV12-3 or TRBV12-4 with TRBJ2-1; D may correspond to TRBD1 or TRBD2 (5 bases each). The CDR3 runs 14 residues. Between the trimmed V and J ends, which lost 1 base and 9 bases, there was a span of 13 bases. The CDR3, as DNA: TGTGCCAGCAGTTTAGTAGGAGGTCAGGGTGAGCAGTTCTTC. As protein: CASSLVGGQGEQFF.

V and J are TRBV6-2 or TRBV6-3 and TRBJ2-7; D is ambiguous. The CDR3 extends over 13 amino acids. Per the germline V gene, CDR1 is MNHEY and CDR2 is SVGEGT. Trimming took 2 bases from V and 2 from J, leaving 7 bases between them. The DNA for the CDR3 is TGTGCCAGCAGTTACAGGGCCACCTACGAGCAGTACTTC. Residues: CASSYRATYEQYF.

This clonotype was picked up many times. The rearrangement joins TRBV14 to TRBJ1-1; D is perhaps TRBD1 (5 bases). CDR1 is SGHDN, CDR2 FVKESK, per germline. V lost 6 bases, J lost 0 bases, and 14 bases lay in between. This CDR3 is built from 15 residues. In DNA, the CDR3 is TGTGCCAGCAGTCCCGCCGGGACTGTGAACACTGAAGCTTTCTTT. Amino acids: CASSPAGTVNTEAFF.

In its sample, this clonotype was seen once. A much larger clone sits a single nucleotide away, making a read error possible. This chain links TRBV7-9 with TRBJ2-2; D is uncertain. CDR3 length: 12 amino acids. V was trimmed by 2 bases and J by 6 bases, leaving 4 bases between them. In germline, CDR1 is SEHNR, CDR2 FQNEAQ (reference sequence). Here the CDR3 DNA reads TGTGCCAGCAGCTTAAACCCCGGGGAGCTGTTTTTT. It is translated as CASSLNPGELFF.

Only a few counts were recorded for this clonotype. The CDR3, as DNA: TGTGCCAGCAGTTTCCCCGGACACCCGCAGGGTAAAATCGGGCAGTTCTTC. This sequence encodes CASSFPGHPQGKIGQFF. The V gene is TRBV12-3 or TRBV12-4, the J gene TRBJ2-1; D is perhaps TRBD1 (5 bases). Trimming shortened V by 3 bases and J by 12 bases, and 27 bases separated the two germline ends. This CDR3 is 17 amino acids long.

This clonotype was observed at least ten times. The genes are TRBV4-3 and TRBJ2-3, with D unresolved. Germline V gene lookup returns CDR1 LGHNA and CDR2 YSLEER. The CDR3 totals 14 residues. V shed 2 bases and J shed 0 bases, with 6 bases lying between them. The CDR3 is CASSQIGSTDTQYF. The CDR3 DNA sequence: TGCGCCAGCAGCCAAATAGGGAGCACAGATACGCAGTATTTT.

Ten or more counts support this clonotype. The chain joins TRBV10-1 to TRBJ2-1; 9 bases are shared with TRBD2. Germline trimming cut 3 bases from V and 0 bases from J; bases unmatched to any gene: 6. This CDR3 is 17 amino acids long. Germline CDR1 is WNHNN and CDR2 is SYGVQD (reference sequence). CDR3 bases: TGCGCCAGCAGTGAAAGGACTAGCGCACACTCCTACAATGAGCAGTTCTTC. Residues: CASSERTSAHSYNEQFF.

This clonotype was observed many times. The genes are TRBV7-9 and TRBJ1-2; 9 bases fit TRBD1. Trimming at V came to 0 bases and at J to 4 bases, leaving 3 bases not matched to a gene. Germline CDR1 reads SEHNR; CDR2 reads FQNEAQ (reference sequence). The CDR3 is made up of 15 amino acids. The chain's CDR3 is CASSLAGTGRYGYTF. The CDR3 DNA is TGTGCCAGCAGCTTAGCCGGGACAGGGCGCTATGGCTACACCTTC.

This clonotype was seen more than once but under ten times. This chain joins TRBV5-1 and TRBJ2-5; 7 positions agree with TRBD1. The CDR3 is 15 amino acids. The V gene's germline CDR1 is SGHRS and CDR2 YFSETQ. V was pared by 2 bases and J by 5 bases, with 9 bases of the junction left unmatched. The CDR3 DNA sequence: TGCGCCAGCAGCTTTACTCCCGGGACAGTCGAGACCCAGTACTTC. The encoded protein is CASSFTPGTVETQYF.

Ten or more counts support this clonotype. The chain employs TRBV7-9 and TRBJ1-5; D is uncertain. The germline V gene encodes CDR1 SEHNR and CDR2 FQNEAQ (reference sequence). Trimming left V 3 bases short and J 2 bases short, with 14 bases between. CDR3 length: 16 residues. The CDR3 spells CASSFFTGGRNQPQHF. Written as DNA, the CDR3 is TGTGCCAGCAGCTTTTTTACGGGCGGTCGCAATCAGCCCCAGCATTTT.

The rearrangement joins TRBV29-1 to TRBJ2-7; 11 bases match TRBD2. CDR1 is SQVTM and CDR2 is ANQGSEA in the germline V gene. The V gene end was trimmed by 4 bases and the J gene end by 5 bases; junction bases not matched to a gene: 10. The CDR3 consists of 15 residues. The CDR3 loop is CSVGSGRAVNHEQYF. CDR3 DNA sequence: TGCAGCGTTGGTAGCGGGAGGGCCGTAAACCACGAGCAGTACTTC.

The CDR3 DNA sequence: TGTGCCAGCAGTACCACAGGGACCACCGGGGAGCTGTTTTTT. This gives the protein CASSTTGTTGELFF. The chain is built from TRBV12-3 or TRBV12-4 and TRBJ2-2, with D maybe TRBD1 (6 bases). This CDR3 has 14 residues. Trimming took 5 bases from V and 4 from J, leaving 11 bases between them.

The chain recombines TRBV9 with TRBJ2-1, with D perhaps TRBD1 or TRBD2 (5 bases each). The V gene's germline CDR1 is SGDLS and CDR2 YYNGEE. The CDR3 totals 15 residues. V lost 2 bases, J lost 0 bases, and 9 bases lay in between. The CDR3 reads CASSVGPSSYNEQFF. The CDR3 nucleotides are TGTGCCAGCAGCGTGGGACCCAGCTCCTACAATGAGCAGTTCTTC. The whole variable domain, remainder taken from reference TRBV9 and TRBJ2-1, is DSGVTQTPKHLITATGQRVTLRCSPRSGDLSVYWYQQSLDQGLQFLIQYYNGEERAKGNILERFSAQQFPDLHSELNLSSLELGDSALYFCASSVGPSSYNEQFFGPGTRLTVL.

Many counts were recorded for this clonotype. V and J are TRBV28 and TRBJ2-3, with a tentative D call TRBD2 (6 bases). This CDR3 is 15 amino acids long. Germline CDR1 is MDHEN and CDR2 is SYDVKM. V was pared by 3 bases and J by 3 bases, with 13 bases between. The CDR3 DNA reads as TGTGCCAGCAGTTTGGGGAGGTTCGGTACAGATACGCAGTATTTT. Its protein product is CASSLGRFGTDTQYF.

This clonotype has a handful of counts. This sequence joins TRBV12-3 or TRBV12-4 and TRBJ1-1, with TRBD1 matching 7 bases. The length of the CDR3 is 14 residues. V was clipped by 2 bases and J by 4 bases; unmatched bases: 4. Written as DNA, the CDR3 is TGTGCCAGCAGTTTACAGGGGGTAGGCACTGAAGCTTTCTTT. Encoded protein: CASSLQGVGTEAFF.

The sample holds one count of this clonotype. The chain joins TRBV5-8 to TRBJ1-1; D may be TRBD1 (5 bases). The germline V gene encodes CDR1 SGHTS and CDR2 YDEGEE. V was shortened by 7 bases and J by 3 bases, with 16 bases between the two germline ends. This CDR3 has 14 residues. The CDR3 bases are TGTGCCAGCCTAGAGAGACAGTGGGACACTGAAGCTTTCTTT. It encodes CASLERQWDTEAFF.

This clonotype was counted only a few times. The chain employs TRBV20-1 and TRBJ2-7; the match to TRBD2 covers 13 bases. There are 14 residues in the CDR3. Germline CDR1 and CDR2: DFQATT and SNEGSKA (reference sequence). J was trimmed by 7 bases and V by 5 bases; bases with no gene match: 8. The CDR3 bases are TGCAGTGCTTCCCGCGGACTAGCGGGAGCGGAGCAGTACTTC. It yields the protein CSASRGLAGAEQYF.

This rearrangement joins TRBV11-1 to TRBJ2-7; D is possibly TRBD1 (6 bases). The V gene's germline CDR1 is SGHAT and CDR2 FQDESV (reference sequence). This CDR3 region has 14 residues. Between the trimmed V and J ends, which lost 6 bases and 1 base, there was a span of 13 bases. The CDR3: CASSFGQFSYEQYF. The DNA of the CDR3 is TGTGCCAGCAGTTTCGGACAGTTTTCCTACGAGCAGTACTTC.

The chain couples TRBV20-1 to TRBJ2-3; 7 bases agree with TRBD2. J gave up 0 bases and V 5 bases, and 8 bases lay outside the gene matches. The CDR3 has 15 amino acids. The germline V gene has CDR1 DFQATT and CDR2 SNEGSKA (reference sequence). CDR3 coding DNA: TGCAGTGCTGATGTGGGGGGGACTAGCACAGATACGCAGTATTTT. It encodes CSADVGGTSTDTQYF.

This clonotype was recorded many times. The genes are TRBV2 and TRBJ1-2; no firm D call. The length of the CDR3 is 12 residues. V was pared by 2 bases and J by 4 bases, with 5 bases between. Germline CDR1 is SNHLY and CDR2 is FYNNEI. This CDR3 is CASSESTYGYTF. Written as DNA, the CDR3 is TGTGCCAGCAGTGAAAGCACCTATGGCTACACCTTC.

This clonotype occurred many times. This chain connects TRBV5-5 to TRBJ1-1; D unclear. The germline CDR1 and CDR2 sequences are SGHKS and YYEKEE (reference sequence). The CDR3 loop spans 14 amino acids. V was pared by 0 bases and J by 3 bases, with 9 bases between. The CDR3 DNA sequence: TGTGCCAGCAGCTTGGCCTACGGAGACACTGAAGCTTTCTTT. Translating gives CASSLAYGDTEAFF.

There are many counts of this clonotype. This rearrangement joins TRBV6-5 to TRBJ2-7; D not certain. The CDR3 has 16 amino acids. Trimming shortened V by 2 bases and J by 0 bases, and 14 bases separated the two germline ends. CDR1 MNHEY and CDR2 SVGAGI come from the germline V gene. The CDR3 is CASSYGLTRFSYEQYF. The CDR3 DNA reads TGTGCCAGCAGTTACGGATTGACCAGGTTCTCCTACGAGCAGTACTTC.

A few counts support this clonotype. CDR3 sequence (DNA): TGTGCCAGCAGACGGACCAGCATGAACACTGAAGCTTTCTTT. This gives the protein CASRRTSMNTEAFF. V and J are TRBV2 and TRBJ1-1, with D uncertain. The CDR3 loop spans 14 amino acids. Per the germline V gene, CDR1 is SNHLY and CDR2 is FYNNEI. Trimming took 6 bases from V and 0 from J, leaving 11 bases between them.

The chain couples TRBV7-2 to TRBJ2-7; TRBD1 matches 9 bases. The germline CDR1 and CDR2 sequences are SGHTA and FQGNSA. The trim removed 7 bases at V and 3 bases at J, leaving 7 bases unmatched. This CDR3 is built from 14 residues. The CDR3 sequence: CASNGRQGDYEQYF. CDR3 bases: TGTGCCAGCAACGGCCGACAGGGGGACTACGAGCAGTACTTC.

The J gene is TRBJ2-1, the V gene TRBV29-1; the D gene is possibly TRBD1 (5 bases). V was trimmed by 5 bases and J by 10 bases, leaving 15 bases between them. From germline, CDR1 is SQVTM and CDR2 ANQGSEA. The CDR3 covers 12 residues. This chain's CDR3 is CSVREQVGEQFF. CDR3 DNA sequence: TGCAGCGTTAGGGAACAGGTCGGGGAGCAGTTCTTC.